The 27 T cell receptor beta chains listed next were all sequenced from one sample in a study of graft-versus-host responses after intestinal transplantation. Using immunoSEQ multiplex PCR, the repertoire was profiled, and TCRdb retains in-frame clones only, with some absent. The top ten hold roughly 0.5% of the sample, which has tens of thousands of clones, around 90% seen once. These receptors have no known antigen. Sequencing used unstimulated CD8+ T cells sorted from spleen or lymph node cells, obtained before intestinal transplant. The source of these receptors is a human donor who received an intestinal transplant.

The chain combines TRBV12-5 with TRBJ1-1, with 7 nucleotides matching TRBD1. V gave up 0 bases and J gave up 10 bases; unmatched junction bases: 20. The V gene's germline CDR1 is LGHNT and CDR2 FRNRAP. The CDR3 has 18 amino acids. CDR3 DNA: TGTGCTAGTGGTTTGGTACCTACAGGGGCCAGCAGAGTTCTAGGAGCTTTCTTT. Translated: CASGLVPTGASRVLGAFF.

The chain joins TRBV9 to TRBJ2-7; possible D gene TRBD2, 6 bases. CDR3 length equals 13 residues. The germline gives CDR1 SGDLS, CDR2 YYNGEE. Between the trimmed V and J ends, which lost 0 bases and 6 bases, there was a span of 10 bases. CDR3 sequence: CASSVDGGSEQYF. DNA of the CDR3: TGTGCCAGCAGCGTAGATGGGGGGTCCGAGCAGTACTTC.

About this clone: The sample holds other DNA sequences that translate to the same CDR3. The chain uses TRBV27 and TRBJ2-7; D possibly corresponds to TRBD2 (6 bases). The CDR3 totals 12 residues. The V gene lost 5 bases and the J gene lost 4 bases, with 9 bases spanning the gap. The germline gives CDR1 MNHEY, CDR2 SMNVEV (reference sequence). The CDR3 nucleotides read TGTGCCAGCAGTCCCGGGGGTTACGAGCAGTACTTC. As protein: CASSPGGYEQYF.

The rearrangement uses TRBV4-1 and TRBJ2-7; 11 bases line up with TRBD2. The germline V gene encodes CDR1 MGHRA and CDR2 YSYEKL. The ends lost 3 bases at V and 5 bases at J; junction bases unmatched: 15. This CDR3 is built from 18 residues. CDR3: CASSHKTLSTSGNNEQYF. The CDR3 DNA reads TGCGCCAGCAGCCACAAGACACTTTCGACTAGCGGGAACAACGAGCAGTACTTC.

The chain employs TRBV5-1 and TRBJ2-7; D possibly corresponds to TRBD1 (6 bases). This CDR3 has 14 residues. The V gene's germline CDR1 is SGHRS and CDR2 YFSETQ. The V end lost 3 bases, the J end lost 0 bases, and 10 bases lay between the germline ends. The CDR3 loop is CASSSWTVSYEQYF. Written as DNA, the CDR3 is TGCGCCAGCAGCTCCTGGACAGTCTCCTACGAGCAGTACTTC.

This chain links TRBV27 with TRBJ2-1, with 7 bases fitting TRBD2. Germline CDR1 MNHEY, CDR2 SMNVEV (reference sequence). V dropped 3 bases and J dropped 6; count of bases not matched to a gene: 2. There are 13 residues in the CDR3. The CDR3 DNA reads as TGTGCCAGCAGTTTCCGGACTAGCAATGAGCAGTTCTTC. This gives the protein CASSFRTSNEQFF.

The chain links TRBV11-2 to TRBJ1-1, with D possibly matching TRBD1 (5 bases). Germline loops: CDR1 SGHAT, CDR2 FQNNGV. CDR3 length: 16 residues. Trimming removed 0 bases at V and 0 bases at J, with 11 bases between. CDR3 sequence: CASSLDRASMNTEAFF. In DNA, the CDR3 is TGTGCCAGCAGCTTAGACAGGGCGTCTATGAACACTGAAGCTTTCTTT. Combining the CDR3 with reference TRBV11-2 and TRBJ1-1 gives the whole variable domain EAGVAQSPRYKIIEKRQSVAFWCNPISGHATLYWYQQILGQGPKLLIQFQNNGVVDDSQLPKDRFSAERLKGVDSTLKIQPAKLEDSAVYLCASSLDRASMNTEAFFGQGTRLTVV.

V usage is TRBV28 and J usage is TRBJ2-1; TRBD2 agrees at 11 bases. Trimming at V came to 6 bases and at J to 5 bases, leaving 6 bases not matched to a gene. This CDR3 has 15 amino acids. Germline V gene data show CDR1 as MDHEN and CDR2 as SYDVKM. The CDR3 DNA is TGTGCCAGCAGCCCTGGGACTAGCGGAAACAATGAGCAGTTCTTC. It is translated as CASSPGTSGNNEQFF.

The CDR3 nucleotides read TGCGCCAGCAGCCAACTGGACAGGGGAAGTGAGCAGTTCTTC. Translated, it gives CASSQLDRGSEQFF. The J gene is TRBJ2-1, the V gene TRBV4-3; 9 nucleotides line up with TRBD1. Germline-derived CDR1 and CDR2 are LGHNA and YSLEER. The CDR3 contains 14 residues. V gave up 2 bases and J gave up 9 bases; unmatched junction bases: 5.

The rearrangement uses TRBV7-9 and TRBJ1-2; TRBD1 matches 8 bases. The CDR3 loop spans 16 amino acids. V lost 2 bases, J lost 0 bases, and 5 bases stayed unmatched. Germline lookup yields CDR1 SEHNR and CDR2 FQNEAQ (reference sequence). The CDR3 here is CASSLSTGEANYGYTF. The CDR3 bases are TGTGCCAGCAGCTTATCGACAGGGGAAGCTAACTATGGCTACACCTTC.

The chain joins TRBV6-1 to TRBJ2-7; 12 positions match TRBD1. CDR3 length: 14 amino acids. Germline assignment: CDR1 MNHNS and CDR2 SASEGT. Trimming took 7 bases from V and 4 from J; bases not matched to a gene: 5. Written as DNA, the CDR3 is TGTGCCAGCAACCCGGGACAGGGGGCGTACGAGCAGTACTTC. This codes for CASNPGQGAYEQYF.

V usage is TRBV9 and J usage is TRBJ2-7, with unresolved D. Trimming pared 0 bases from V and 4 bases from J, leaving 8 bases between. The V gene's germline CDR1 is SGDLS and CDR2 YYNGEE. The length of the CDR3 is 13 residues. DNA of the CDR3: TGTGCCAGCAGCGTAGCTCCACAATACGAGCAGTACTTC. Translation gives CASSVAPQYEQYF.

V gene TRBV4-1 combines with J gene TRBJ2-7, with 7 bases matching TRBD2. From germline, CDR1 is MGHRA and CDR2 YSYEKL. The V and J ends lost 2 bases and 5 bases, in that order; junction bases with no gene match: 6. This CDR3 is 14 amino acids long. CDR3 bases: TGCGCCAGCAGCCAATCCCTAGCGGTGGACGAGCAGTACTTC. This sequence encodes CASSQSLAVDEQYF.

The gene calls are TRBV28 and TRBJ1-1; 7 bases are a match to TRBD1. The CDR3 is made up of 13 amino acids. V was pared by 5 bases and J by 2 bases, with 2 bases of the junction left unmatched. Looked up from germline, CDR1 is MDHEN and CDR2 is SYDVKM. The CDR3 sequence: CASSQGVNTEAFF. Written as DNA, the CDR3 is TGTGCCAGCAGTCAGGGGGTCAACACTGAAGCTTTCTTT.

The genes are TRBV4-1 and TRBJ2-3, with D possibly being TRBD2 (6 bases). The CDR3 consists of 13 residues. Per germline, CDR1 MGHRA and CDR2 YSYEKL. V lost 4 bases and J lost 8, with 13 bases in between. The CDR3 sequence is CASSPNSGTTQYF. In DNA form, the CDR3 reads TGCGCCAGCAGCCCGAATAGCGGTACTACGCAGTATTTT.

V usage is TRBV19 and J usage is TRBJ1-1; a weak D match, TRBD1 (5 bases). The germline V gene encodes CDR1 LNHDA and CDR2 SQIVND (reference sequence). The V and J ends lost 4 bases and 5 bases respectively, with 11 bases between them. The CDR3 runs to 13 residues. DNA of the CDR3: TGTGCCAGTAGTACTCCCAGGGTAACTGAAGCTTTCTTT. The encoded protein is CASSTPRVTEAFF.

V and J are TRBV5-1 and TRBJ2-7; TRBD1 is a possible D gene (5 bases). This CDR3 is 13 amino acids long. Per the germline V gene, CDR1 is SGHRS and CDR2 is YFSETQ. The V and J ends lost 0 bases and 5 bases respectively, with 9 bases between them. CDR3 loop: CASSLEAGNEQYF. CDR3 nucleotides: TGCGCCAGCAGCTTGGAGGCAGGGAACGAGCAGTACTTC.

The V and J genes are TRBV7-3 and TRBJ2-1; no reliable D call. V shed 1 base and J shed 10 bases, with 11 bases lying between them. This CDR3 is 13 amino acids long. In germline, CDR1 is SGHTA, CDR2 FQGTGA. Written as DNA, the CDR3 is TGTGCCAGCAGCTTAAATGTTATGCGGGAGCAGTTCTTC. Residues: CASSLNVMREQFF.

The chain recombines TRBV7-6 with TRBJ1-6, with D possibly TRBD1 on 5 matching bases. The germline V and J ends were trimmed by 1 base and 8 bases, with 21 bases remaining between them. The germline V gene has CDR1 SGHVS and CDR2 FNYEAQ. The CDR3 totals 18 residues. CDR3 loop: CASSLDGGTSSLDSPLHF. The DNA of the CDR3 is TGTGCCAGCAGCTTAGACGGGGGGACTTCCTCTCTCGATTCACCCCTCCACTTT.

The V and J genes are TRBV19 and TRBJ2-5; possibly TRBD2 for D (5 bases). The CDR3 has 13 amino acids. Trimming cost V 3 bases and J 3 bases, with 8 bases left between them. CDR1 is LNHDA, CDR2 SQIVND, per germline (reference sequence). CDR3 bases: TGTGCCAGTAGTATCGGTAGCGAAGAGACCCAGTACTTC. The encoded protein is CASSIGSEETQYF.

The gene calls are TRBV7-8 and TRBJ2-1; possible D gene TRBD1, 6 bases. Trimming shortened V by 5 bases and J by 8 bases, and 16 bases separated the two germline ends. The CDR3 extends over 14 amino acids. CDR1 is SGHVS, CDR2 FQNEAQ, per germline. The CDR3 sequence: CASSVEQGIDEQFF. The CDR3 DNA follows: TGTGCCAGCAGCGTGGAACAGGGTATCGATGAGCAGTTCTTC.

This chain joins TRBV5-1 and TRBJ2-1; 8 bases match TRBD1. V lost 1 base and J lost 3; bases outside the gene matches: 6. CDR3 length equals 16 residues. Germline V gene data show CDR1 as SGHRS and CDR2 as YFSETQ. For the CDR3, the DNA is TGCGCCAGCAGCTTGTTCCCACAGGGGGGCTACAATGAGCAGTTCTTC. This encodes CASSLFPQGGYNEQFF.

The chain has TRBV2 and TRBJ1-5, with unresolved D. The CDR3 is 14 residues long. V shed 3 bases and J shed 6 bases, with 12 bases lying between them. Germline V CDR1 and CDR2: SNHLY, FYNNEI. CDR3 sequence: CASSERAGGQPQHF. CDR3 bases: TGTGCCAGCAGTGAGAGGGCCGGCGGTCAGCCCCAGCATTTT.

The J gene is TRBJ2-1, the V gene TRBV20-1, with D possibly TRBD2 on 6 matching bases. The V and J ends lost 0 bases and 9 bases respectively, with 6 bases between them. The CDR3 is 11 amino acids. The V gene's germline CDR1 is DFQATT and CDR2 SNEGSKA (reference sequence). CDR3 DNA: TGCAGTGCTAGAGAGGGAGGTGAGCAGTTCTTC. Translating gives CSAREGGEQFF.

The V call is TRBV29-1, the J call TRBJ2-7; a possible D gene is TRBD2 (6 bases). CDR3 size: 11 residues. Germline V CDR1 and CDR2: SQVTM, ANQGSEA. For the CDR3, the DNA is TGCAGTGCCCTGTGGAGGGACGAGCAGTACTTC. It translates to CSALWRDEQYF.

The chain employs TRBV7-6 and TRBJ2-1; 10 bases are a match to TRBD2. The CDR3 covers 15 residues. J gave up 1 base and V 5 bases, and 2 bases lay outside the gene matches. CDR1 and CDR2 from the germline V gene are SGHVS and FNYEAQ. For the CDR3, the DNA is TGTGCCAGCAGCCAGACTAGCGGGTCCTACAATGAGCAGTTCTTC. Amino acids: CASSQTSGSYNEQFF.

The genes are TRBV19 and TRBJ2-3; 7 bases agree with TRBD2. The CDR3 runs 16 residues. With 7 bases clipped from V and 4 bases from J, the junction kept 14 bases outside the gene matches. CDR1 and CDR2 (germline): LNHDA, SQIVND (reference sequence). CDR3: CASTKGLFEGPDTQYF. CDR3 nucleotides: TGTGCCAGTACCAAGGGACTATTTGAGGGTCCAGATACGCAGTATTTT.